This T cell receptor (beta chain) came from a study of shared clonotypes between healthy human individuals. Study at large: Aged between 18 and 49, the donors were a couple of women and three men. Study-level results: The study drew on few donors, limiting represented genetic and exposure-history diversity. The expectation was that sequencing depth would affect clonotype sharing among donors.

As regards this clone: The antigen is not known.

Sequencing used immunoSEQ multiplex PCR; TCRdb keeps in-frame clones, though not all of them. The sample includes hundreds of thousands of clones, approximately 95% of them seen just once. Naive CD8 isolation took CD45RO-negative cells positively selected for CCR7 and excluded terminally differentiated effector memory CD45RA+ cells. Germline assignment: CDR1 SGDLS and CDR2 YYNGEE. This CDR3 is built from 16 residues. Trimming took 0 bases from V and 4 from J; bases not matched to a gene: 7. The sample taken for sequencing was naive CD8+ T cells sorted from blood. The receptor was isolated from a young woman in good health. This rearrangement joins TRBV9 to TRBJ2-3, with TRBD2 matching 8 bases. CDR3 DNA sequence: TGTGCCAGCAGCGTAGTGGCGGGAGGAGTGGCAGATACGCAGTATTTT. The encoded protein is CASSVVAGGVADTQYF.